The 3 T cell receptor beta chains reported below all come from one sample, sequenced in a study of vaccination and CD4 T cells after COVID-19. With the Oncomine TCR Beta short-read assay, DNA from cultured CD4+ T cells was sequenced. TCRdb passed the PCR reads through MiXCR, listing each CDR3 protein once. The profile shows thousands of distinct CDR3 sequences, around 20% of them singletons. The treatment was: approximately 11-day PBMC culture with coronavirus spike peptide pools or control peptides (ViraFEST assay). The antigens of these receptors remain unknown. The source was CD4+ T cells from blood, cultured in vitro, collected after SARS-CoV-2 vaccination. These receptors all stem from a human donor who had recovered from COVID-19.

The rearrangement links TRBV19 to TRBJ1-2; a weak D match, TRBD1 (5 bases). Germline V lookup: CDR1 LNHDA, CDR2 SQIVND (reference sequence). V was clipped by 1 base and J by 8 bases, with 11 bases between them. The CDR3 is 13 amino acids. CDR3 residues: CASSIGRRDGYTF. The CDR3 region has the DNA TGTGCCAGTAGTATAGGACGGAGGGACGGCTACACCTTC.

V is TRBV10-3 and J is TRBJ1-2, with no clear D. Germline CDR1 ENHRY, CDR2 SYGVKD. CDR3 size: 15 residues. V lost 0 bases to trimming and J lost 2 bases, with 10 bases between them. CDR3 sequence (DNA): TGTGCCATCAGTGAGTCGATGAACCCGAACTATGGCTACACCTTC. Protein sequence: CAISESMNPNYGYTF.

The J gene is TRBJ2-7, the V gene TRBV2; D is possibly TRBD2 (6 bases). CDR3 length: 14 residues. Germline V gives CDR1 SNHLY, CDR2 FYNNEI. V gave up 8 bases and J gave up 0 bases, with 14 bases separating them. The CDR3 nucleotides read TGTGCCAGCCGCCGGGACTTACCCTCCTACGAGCAGTACTTC. It specifies CASRRDLPSYEQYF.